These 27 T cell receptor beta chains originate from one sample sequenced in a study of technical replicates of blood from several donors. Measured with immunoSEQ multiplex PCR; TCRdb has only the in-frame clones, and not every one. This table holds about 72,000 clones, around 90% found once. Sample: T cells isolated from PBMCs. The receptors were gathered from a human donor in good health.

The chain joins TRBV30 to TRBJ2-2; D unresolved. The germline gives CDR1 GTSNPN, CDR2 SVGIG (reference sequence). V dropped 0 bases and J dropped 3 bases, with 5 bases sitting between them. The CDR3 sequence is 13 residues long. Written as DNA, the CDR3 is TGTGCCTGGAGTGTACTCCACACCGGGGAGCTGTTTTTT. Translation gives CAWSVLHTGELFF.

The genes are TRBV30 and TRBJ2-1; 11 positions match TRBD2. The CDR3 is 15 residues long. Germline V gives CDR1 GTSNPN, CDR2 SVGIG (reference sequence). The ends lost 3 bases at V and 3 bases at J; junction bases unmatched: 4. The CDR3 sequence: CAWSAGLAVYNEQFF. CDR3 in DNA: TGTGCCTGGAGCGCGGGACTAGCGGTCTACAATGAGCAGTTCTTC.

This chain uses TRBV4-3 with TRBJ2-6, with D unclear. Trimming shortened V by 3 bases and J by 0 bases, and 6 bases separated the two germline ends. Germline CDR1 reads LGHNA; CDR2 reads YSLEER. The CDR3 is 15 residues long. The CDR3 bases are TGCGCCAGCAGCCAGTATAGCTCTGGGGCCAACGTCCTGACTTTC. Translated, it gives CASSQYSSGANVLTF.

The chain has TRBV4-1 and TRBJ2-7, with 8 nucleotides matching TRBD1. The CDR3 is made up of 14 amino acids. Germline CDR1 MGHRA, CDR2 YSYEKL. Trimming took 1 base from V and 6 from J; bases not matched to a gene: 5. The CDR3 reads CASSQVGQGAEQYF. The CDR3 nucleotides are TGCGCCAGCAGCCAAGTTGGACAGGGCGCCGAGCAGTACTTC.

This chain joins TRBV10-3 and TRBJ2-7; D is ambiguous. The J call could be wrong; TRBJ2-5 is a better fit for the DNA end. The CDR3 is 13 residues long. The germline V gene encodes CDR1 ENHRY and CDR2 SYGVKD. The CDR3 region has the DNA TGTGCCATCAGTGAGGCTACCGCGGAGACCCAGTACTTC. It is translated as CAISEATAETQYF.

The V and J genes are TRBV2 and TRBJ2-7; TRBD1 aligns across 9 bases. Germline-derived CDR1 and CDR2 are SNHLY and FYNNEI. V lost 4 bases and J lost 1; bases outside the gene matches: 5. The CDR3 spans 15 residues. The CDR3 nucleotides read TGTGCCAGCAGTGGTACAGGGGGCAAGTCCTACGAGCAGTACTTC. Translation gives CASSGTGGKSYEQYF.

The V gene is TRBV2, the J gene TRBJ1-2, with TRBD1 matching over 8 bases. This CDR3 has 15 residues. Germline V lookup: CDR1 SNHLY, CDR2 FYNNEI. The ends lost 7 bases at V and 4 bases at J; junction bases unmatched: 11. CDR3 bases: TGTGCCAGCACCCGAGGACAGACAGGGGTCTATGGCTACACCTTC. Translated: CASTRGQTGVYGYTF. Variable domain in full (rest from reference TRBV2 and TRBJ1-2): EPEVTQTPSHQVTQMGQEVILRCVPISNHLYFYWYRQILGQKVEFLVSFYNNEISEKSEIFDDQFSVERPDGSNFTLKIRSTKLEDSAMYFCASTRGQTGVYGYTFGSGTRLTVV.

The V gene is TRBV13, the J gene TRBJ2-7; 7 nucleotides line up with TRBD1. Germline V gene lookup returns CDR1 PRHDT and CDR2 FYEKMQ (reference sequence). V trimming: 2 bases; J trimming: 4 bases; junction bases outside the gene matches: 8. There are 15 residues in the CDR3. CDR3 sequence reads: CASSLPIQGRYEQYF. The CDR3 DNA sequence: TGTGCCAGCAGCTTACCCATACAGGGGCGGTACGAGCAGTACTTC.

The J gene is TRBJ2-7, the V gene TRBV4-1; 8 bases line up with TRBD2. Germline CDR1 and CDR2: MGHRA and YSYEKL. This CDR3 comprises 16 residues. V lost 3 bases to trimming and J lost 2 bases; unmatched junction nucleotides: 9. The CDR3, as DNA: TGCGCCAGCAGCCATGATATAGCGGGAACCACCTACGAGCAGTACTTC. Translation gives CASSHDIAGTTYEQYF.

The chain joins TRBV6-6 to TRBJ2-7; tentative D call: TRBD1 (6 bases). The CDR3 runs 15 residues. Germline loops: CDR1 MNHNY, CDR2 SVGAGI (reference sequence). Trimming cost V 6 bases and J 0 bases, with 15 bases left between them. The chain's CDR3 is CASRPTGINSYEQYF. The CDR3 DNA is TGTGCCAGCAGACCTACAGGGATCAACTCCTACGAGCAGTACTTC.

The chain employs TRBV6-6 and TRBJ2-7; the D gene is possibly TRBD2 (5 bases). From germline, CDR1 is MNHNY and CDR2 SVGAGI (reference sequence). Trimming stripped 5 bases from V and 0 bases from J, with 11 bases between. CDR3 length equals 14 residues. The CDR3 region is CASSRTGSSYEQYF. The CDR3 DNA is TGTGCCAGCAGTCGGACTGGTAGCTCCTACGAGCAGTACTTC.

The chain joins TRBV27 to TRBJ2-7, with 8 bases identical to TRBD2. J gave up 6 bases and V 6 bases, and 13 bases lay outside the gene matches. Germline V CDR1 and CDR2: MNHEY, SMNVEV (reference sequence). This CDR3 has 15 amino acids. CDR3 nucleotides: TGTGCCAGCAGCACTCCGGGACTAGTCAGTTCCGAGCAGTACTTC. Protein sequence: CASSTPGLVSSEQYF.

This clone was found once. The CDR3 reads CASSWRESSYNEQFF. The CDR3 region has the DNA TGTGCCAGCAGTTGGCGGGAGAGCTCCTACAATGAGCAGTTCTTC. This chain uses TRBV6-6 with TRBJ2-1; 7 bases match TRBD2. The length of the CDR3 is 15 residues. V dropped 4 bases and J dropped 0; count of bases not matched to a gene: 3. CDR1 MNHNY and CDR2 SVGAGI come from the germline V gene (reference sequence).

The chain couples TRBV4-1 to TRBJ2-7, with 9 nucleotides matching TRBD2. Germline CDR1 and CDR2: MGHRA and YSYEKL. The trim removed 7 bases at V and 5 bases at J, leaving 12 bases unmatched. This CDR3 has 15 amino acids. CDR3 residues: CASNSHSGSSNEQYF. The CDR3 coding sequence is TGCGCCAGCAATTCTCATAGCGGGAGCAGCAACGAGCAGTACTTC.

The CDR3 DNA follows: TGTGCCAGCAGCCCCTACGGGGACAGCTCCTACGAGCAGTACTTC. Protein product: CASSPYGDSSYEQYF. J is TRBJ2-7 and V is TRBV7-9, with 7 bases matching TRBD1. Trimming removed 5 bases from V and 0 bases from J; junction bases left unmatched: 7. This CDR3 spans 15 amino acids. The germline V gene encodes CDR1 SEHNR and CDR2 FQNEAQ (reference sequence).

This clone was seen a handful of times. CDR3 sequence: CASSPSGPSTEAFF. Here the CDR3 DNA reads TGTGCCAGTAGTCCGTCAGGGCCTAGTACTGAAGCTTTCTTT. This chain joins TRBV19 and TRBJ1-1, with a possible D match to TRBD1 (5 bases). This CDR3 has 14 residues. Germline V gene sequence: CDR1 LNHDA, CDR2 SQIVND (reference sequence). The V end was cut by 5 bases, the J end by 5 bases, with 15 bases between.

CDR3 sequence: CAWSQSPDTQYF. CDR3 DNA: TGTGCCTGGAGTCAGTCCCCAGATACGCAGTATTTT. This chain links TRBV30 with TRBJ2-3; D is ambiguous. The CDR3 spans 12 residues. Germline V CDR1 and CDR2: GTSNPN, SVGIG (reference sequence). V was shortened by 2 bases and J by 4 bases, with 7 bases between the two germline ends.

This clone has a single count. The V call is TRBV6-5, the J call TRBJ1-3; possible D gene TRBD1, 5 bases. The CDR3 has 15 amino acids. V gave up 7 bases and J gave up 2 bases, with 15 bases separating them. Germline V CDR1 and CDR2: MNHEY, SVGAGI. The DNA for the CDR3 is TGTGCCAGCACTAGGGGACTTCCAACTGGAAACACCATATATTTT. Residues: CASTRGLPTGNTIYF.

The genes are TRBV27 and TRBJ2-7; tentative D call: TRBD2 (5 bases). The V and J ends lost 10 bases and 2 bases respectively, with 15 bases between them. The germline V gene has CDR1 MNHEY and CDR2 SMNVEV (reference sequence). The CDR3 has 13 residues. The chain's CDR3 is CATKADGPYEQYF. The CDR3, as DNA: TGTGCCACCAAAGCGGACGGCCCCTACGAGCAGTACTTC.

The chain employs TRBV19 and TRBJ2-1; TRBD2 matches at 8 bases. The V gene end was trimmed by 3 bases and the J gene end by 10 bases; junction bases not matched to a gene: 5. Germline V CDR1 and CDR2: LNHDA, SQIVND (reference sequence). The CDR3 length is 13 residues. As DNA, the CDR3 is TGTGCCAGTAGTATGACTAGCGTTTCCGAGCAGTTCTTC. It yields the protein CASSMTSVSEQFF.

The V and J genes are TRBV13 and TRBJ2-2; 7 positions match TRBD1. J was trimmed by 5 bases and V by 5 bases; bases with no gene match: 8. The CDR3 extends over 15 amino acids. The germline V gene has CDR1 PRHDT and CDR2 FYEKMQ (reference sequence). CDR3: CASSDRQGWTGELFF. Here the CDR3 DNA reads TGTGCCAGCAGCGACCGACAGGGATGGACCGGGGAGCTGTTTTTT. The full variable domain, its missing parts supplied by reference TRBV13 and TRBJ2-2, is AAGVIQSPRHLIKEKRETATLKCYPIPRHDTVYWYQQGPGQDPQFLISFYEKMQSDKGSIPDRFSAQQFSDYHSELNMSSLELGDSALYFCASSDRQGWTGELFFGEGSRLTVL.

The chain combines TRBV28 with TRBJ2-7; TRBD2 agrees at 12 bases. Germline CDR1 reads MDHEN; CDR2 reads SYDVKM. The CDR3 totals 15 residues. V lost 4 bases and J lost 3; bases outside the gene matches: 4. The DNA of the CDR3 is TGTGCCAGCAGTTCGACTAGCGGGAGAGTCTACGAGCAGTACTTC. Residues: CASSSTSGRVYEQYF.

This chain joins TRBV2 and TRBJ2-1; 9 bases are a match to TRBD2. The CDR3 is made up of 15 amino acids. From germline, CDR1 is SNHLY and CDR2 FYNNEI. Unmatched junction bases numbered 7, after V lost 6 bases and J lost 4 bases. The CDR3 bases are TGTGCCAGCAGAGTAGCGGGAGAGGGATACAATGAGCAGTTCTTC. As protein: CASRVAGEGYNEQFF.

The gene calls are TRBV4-3 and TRBJ2-7; D perhaps matches TRBD2 (5 bases). In germline, CDR1 is LGHNA, CDR2 YSLEER. The CDR3 extends over 13 amino acids. The V end lost 2 bases, the J end lost 6 bases, and 11 bases lay between the germline ends. The CDR3 region is CASSQRSGSEQYF. CDR3 nucleotides: TGCGCCAGCAGCCAAAGATCGGGGAGCGAGCAGTACTTC.

This clone was detected once. The rearrangement joins TRBV10-3 to TRBJ2-5; 7 bases are a match to TRBD2. Germline CDR1 is ENHRY and CDR2 is SYGVKD. The CDR3 is 16 residues long. The ends lost 2 bases at V and 5 bases at J; junction bases unmatched: 11. The CDR3 DNA reads as TGTGCCATCAGTGAGGAGCCGGGGAGCGGGAAGGAGACCCAGTACTTC. Translation gives CAISEEPGSGKETQYF.

The chain uses TRBV5-4 and TRBJ1-1; TRBD1 might be the D (5 bases). Germline CDR1 and CDR2: SGHNT and YYREEE (reference sequence). This CDR3 comprises 12 residues. V was cut by 2 bases and J by 8 bases, with 10 bases left in between. Here the CDR3 reads CASSLPDSEAFF. The CDR3 coding sequence is TGTGCCAGCAGCTTACCCGACAGCGAAGCTTTCTTT. Variable domain in full (rest from reference TRBV5-4 and TRBJ1-1): ETGVTQSPTHLIKTRGQQVTLRCSSQSGHNTVSWYQQALGQGPQFIFQYYREEENGRGNFPPRFSGLQFPNYSSELNVNALELDDSALYLCASSLPDSEAFFGQGTRLTVV.

The rearrangement joins TRBV6-5 to TRBJ2-1, with a weak D call TRBD2 (5 bases). The CDR3 is 14 amino acids. The germline gives CDR1 MNHEY, CDR2 SVGAGI. Trimming left V 4 bases short and J 7 bases short, with 14 bases between. CDR3 loop: CASSSGRRGNEQFF. The CDR3 DNA reads as TGTGCCAGCAGTTCGGGAAGGCGTGGGAATGAGCAGTTCTTC.